One and the same sample provided the 24 T cell receptor beta chains below, sequenced in a study of cytomegalovirus exposure and HLA in healthy donors (dated by TCRdb to 2015 to 2018). Libraries came from the immunoSEQ multiplex PCR assay. For the multiplex PCR, a mixture combining 60 forward primers for TCR Vbeta segments and 13 reverse primers for TCR Jbeta segments was used. TCRdb's version of the immuneACCESS table is confined to in-frame rearrangements and falls short of the full clone set. An unresolved V gene accounts for under half of the shortfall where checked; the remainder is of unknown origin. A total of roughly 100,000 clones appear in this sample, over 75% of them only once. The top ten clonotypes cover approximately 6.3% of the sample. The sample comprised PBMCs. The source of these receptors is a man aged 55 to 70 in good health and CMV-seropositive.

V gene TRBV5-8 combines with J gene TRBJ1-4; TRBD1 is a possible D gene (5 bases). CDR3 length equals 16 residues. Germline V gene lookup returns CDR1 SGHTS and CDR2 YDEGEE. V was cut by 6 bases and J by 1 base, with 16 bases left in between. Written as DNA, the CDR3 is TGTGCCAGCAATTACATTACAGGCGAAACTAATGAAAAACTGTTTTTT. Translated: CASNYITGETNEKLFF.

The V gene is TRBV5-1, the J gene TRBJ2-7; 7 positions match TRBD1. Per the germline V gene, CDR1 is SGHRS and CDR2 is YFSETQ. The CDR3 totals 14 residues. With V trimmed by 4 bases and J by 2 bases, 6 bases remained unmatched. The CDR3 nucleotides read TGCGCCAGCAGCCGCGACAGGGTGGCCTACGAGCAGTACTTC. It specifies CASSRDRVAYEQYF.

The J gene is TRBJ1-1, the V gene TRBV5-1; D is uncertain. Per the germline V gene, CDR1 is SGHRS and CDR2 is YFSETQ. This CDR3 is 14 amino acids long. The V gene lost 0 bases and the J gene lost 7 bases, with 13 bases spanning the gap. The CDR3 sequence: CASSLAPGGLEAFF. DNA for the CDR3: TGCGCCAGCAGCTTGGCCCCAGGAGGACTTGAAGCTTTCTTT.

The rearrangement links TRBV5-4 to TRBJ1-1, with TRBD1 identical over 8 bases. CDR1 is SGHNT, CDR2 YYREEE, per germline (reference sequence). There are 16 residues in the CDR3. Unmatched junction bases numbered 7, after V lost 2 bases and J lost 1 base. CDR3 bases: TGTGCCAGCAGCTTCCGGGACAGGCCCCCGAACACTGAAGCTTTCTTT. It specifies CASSFRDRPPNTEAFF.

The gene calls are TRBV11-2 and TRBJ1-2, with 8 bases identical to TRBD1. CDR1 is SGHAT and CDR2 is FQNNGV in the germline V gene. Unmatched junction bases numbered 3, after V lost 4 bases and J lost 2 bases. The CDR3 is 14 residues long. CDR3 amino acids: CASSSTGGNYGYTF. The DNA of the CDR3 is TGTGCCAGCAGCTCTACAGGGGGGAACTATGGCTACACCTTC.

This clone was picked up a small number of times. The chain has TRBV9 and TRBJ2-2, with D hard to call. The V gene lost 0 bases and the J gene lost 0 bases, with 9 bases spanning the gap. Germline-derived CDR1 and CDR2 are SGDLS and YYNGEE. The CDR3 is made up of 16 amino acids. CDR3: CASSVGQLSNTGELFF. CDR3 DNA: TGTGCCAGCAGCGTAGGTCAACTTTCGAACACCGGGGAGCTGTTTTTT.

The gene calls are TRBV6-1 and TRBJ1-5, with 7 nucleotides matching TRBD1. The CDR3 totals 18 residues. The germline gives CDR1 MNHNS, CDR2 SASEGT. The junction had 12 bases not matched to a gene; V was cut back by 0 bases and J by 4 bases. In nucleotides, the CDR3 is TGTGCCAGCAGTGAAGCGGGGGTCAAGGGGGCCGTTAATCAGCCCCAGCATTTT. Its translation is CASSEAGVKGAVNQPQHF.

This chain links TRBV7-9 with TRBJ1-1, with TRBD1 matching 9 bases. Trimming at V came to 4 bases and at J to 4 bases, leaving 7 bases not matched to a gene. The CDR3 covers 15 residues. CDR1 is SEHNR, CDR2 FQNEAQ, per germline (reference sequence). The DNA of the CDR3 is TGTGCCAGCAGCTCCCAACAGGGGGCGGGCACTGAAGCTTTCTTT. Translated: CASSSQQGAGTEAFF.

This clone appeared a few times. The chain is built from TRBV2 and TRBJ2-7, with 9 positions matching TRBD1. The CDR3 loop spans 14 amino acids. Trimming took 3 bases from V and 5 from J; bases not matched to a gene: 5. Per the germline V gene, CDR1 is SNHLY and CDR2 is FYNNEI. The CDR3 DNA reads as TGTGCCAGCAGTGAGGGGACAGGGAGGCACGAGCAGTACTTC. Its protein product is CASSEGTGRHEQYF.

The chain combines TRBV10-1 with TRBJ1-2, with no clear D. Trimming took off 0 bases at V and 8 bases at J, with 13 bases between the two ends. The CDR3 spans 14 residues. CDR1 and CDR2 from the germline V gene are WNHNN and SYGVQD (reference sequence). The DNA of the CDR3 is TGCGCCAGCAGTGAGTCGAGATCCGGGGTGGGCTACACCTTC. This codes for CASSESRSGVGYTF.

This clone was detected once. V usage is TRBV5-4 and J usage is TRBJ1-2, with TRBD1 matching over 7 bases. From germline, CDR1 is SGHNT and CDR2 YYREEE (reference sequence). The V gene end was trimmed by 4 bases and the J gene end by 8 bases; junction bases not matched to a gene: 11. This CDR3 spans 14 amino acids. CDR3: CASSVGGQGGGYTF. CDR3 nucleotide sequence: TGTGCCAGCAGCGTTGGGGGGCAAGGGGGCGGCTACACCTTC. Drawing the rest from reference TRBV5-4 and TRBJ1-2, the complete variable domain is ETGVTQSPTHLIKTRGQQVTLRCSSQSGHNTVSWYQQALGQGPQFIFQYYREEENGRGNFPPRFSGLQFPNYSSELNVNALELDDSALYLCASSVGGQGGGYTFGSGTRLTVV.

The genes are TRBV4-1 and TRBJ2-6; the match to TRBD1 covers 10 bases. The CDR3 has 19 amino acids. The J segment lost 0 bases and the V segment lost 0 bases, leaving 5 bases of the junction unmatched. Germline CDR1 and CDR2: MGHRA and YSYEKL. The CDR3 DNA sequence: TGCGCCAGCAGCCAAGACCCGGGACAGGGGACCTCTGGGGCCAACGTCCTGACTTTC. Protein: CASSQDPGQGTSGANVLTF.

This clone turned up a few times. J is TRBJ1-2 and V is TRBV6-5; a weak D match, TRBD1 (5 bases). Trimming took off 8 bases at V and 5 bases at J, with 15 bases between the two ends. From germline, CDR1 is MNHEY and CDR2 SVGAGI. The CDR3 runs to 13 residues. The CDR3 reads CASGQTALYGYTF. DNA for the CDR3: TGTGCCAGCGGCCAGACAGCCTTATATGGCTACACCTTC.

V usage is TRBV19 and J usage is TRBJ2-7; D not resolved. The CDR3 extends over 15 amino acids. In germline, CDR1 is LNHDA, CDR2 SQIVND (reference sequence). Trimming took off 5 bases at V and 1 base at J, with 15 bases between the two ends. Here the CDR3 reads CASSPLLARSYEQYF. Here the CDR3 DNA reads TGTGCCAGTAGTCCTCTGTTGGCTAGATCCTACGAGCAGTACTTC.

The V call is TRBV4-2, the J call TRBJ1-1; D is ambiguous. CDR1 LGHNA and CDR2 YNFKEQ come from the germline V gene. The CDR3 is 12 residues long. V was pared by 0 bases and J by 5 bases, with 4 bases between. CDR3 bases: TGTGCCAGCAGCCAAGATAAAACTGAAGCTTTCTTT. Translating gives CASSQDKTEAFF.

The chain recombines TRBV2 with TRBJ2-7; TRBD1 matches at 7 bases. The length of the CDR3 is 15 residues. V shed 6 bases, J shed 3 bases, and the junction held 11 bases outside the gene matches. Germline V CDR1 and CDR2: SNHLY, FYNNEI. CDR3 residues: CASRLDRVKSYEQYF. CDR3 nucleotide sequence: TGTGCCAGCAGACTCGACAGGGTGAAAAGCTACGAGCAGTACTTC.

The chain employs TRBV5-1 and TRBJ2-3; the match to TRBD2 covers 8 bases. The CDR3 is 14 residues long. The V gene end was trimmed by 4 bases and the J gene end by 4 bases; junction bases not matched to a gene: 5. Germline V CDR1 and CDR2: SGHRS, YFSETQ. The CDR3 reads CASSVGLAPDTQYF. The CDR3 nucleotides read TGCGCCAGCAGCGTCGGACTAGCCCCAGATACGCAGTATTTT.

The chain uses TRBV19 and TRBJ1-4, with 11 nucleotides matching TRBD1. There are 15 residues in the CDR3. Germline V gene sequence: CDR1 LNHDA, CDR2 SQIVND (reference sequence). The J segment lost 8 bases and the V segment lost 4 bases, leaving 6 bases of the junction unmatched. CDR3 nucleotide sequence: TGTGCCAGTAGTACCTCCCGGGACAGGGGGGAAAAACTGTTTTTT. It translates to CASSTSRDRGEKLFF.

The chain is built from TRBV28 and TRBJ2-5, with 12 bases matching TRBD2. The ends lost 7 bases at V and 3 bases at J; junction bases unmatched: 6. Germline CDR1 reads MDHEN; CDR2 reads SYDVKM. The CDR3 sequence is 15 residues long. CDR3 sequence (DNA): TGTGCCAGCACAAGCCTAGCGGGGGGGAAAGAGACCCAGTACTTC. Protein sequence: CASTSLAGGKETQYF.

The chain has TRBV19 and TRBJ2-2, with 7 nucleotides matching TRBD1. This CDR3 contains 17 residues. The trim removed 5 bases at V and 6 bases at J, leaving 15 bases unmatched. CDR1 LNHDA and CDR2 SQIVND come from the germline V gene (reference sequence). CDR3 DNA sequence: TGTGCCAGTAGTCTCTGGAAAGGGACAGATCTAGCCGGGGAGCTGTTTTTT. It codes for CASSLWKGTDLAGELFF.

V gene TRBV5-1 combines with J gene TRBJ1-4; 7 bases line up with TRBD1. Looked up from germline, CDR1 is SGHRS and CDR2 is YFSETQ. The CDR3 length is 14 residues. V dropped 5 bases and J dropped 8; count of bases not matched to a gene: 9. The CDR3 bases are TGCGCCAGCAGAGACGGGACAGATTTAGAAAAACTGTTTTTT. Translating it yields CASRDGTDLEKLFF.

There are a few counts of this clone. The V call is TRBV6-1, the J call TRBJ2-5; 7 bases map to TRBD1. CDR3 length: 15 residues. V shed 1 base and J 5 bases; nucleotides not matched to a gene: 7. CDR1 MNHNS and CDR2 SASEGT come from the germline V gene. For the CDR3, the DNA is TGTGCCAGCAGTGAAGGACCGACAGGGATGGAGACCCAGTACTTC. The encoded protein is CASSEGPTGMETQYF.

V gene TRBV19 combines with J gene TRBJ1-1, with a weak D call TRBD1 (6 bases). The germline CDR1 and CDR2 sequences are LNHDA and SQIVND (reference sequence). V was clipped by 1 base and J by 9 bases, with 18 bases between them. This CDR3 is 15 amino acids long. The CDR3 coding sequence is TGTGCCAGTAGTATAGTGGGGGCAGTCGAAAAGAAAGCTTTCTTT. Translation: CASSIVGAVEKKAFF.

The sample holds a few counts of this clone. V is TRBV11-2 and J is TRBJ2-5, with D hard to call. The CDR3 totals 16 residues. V gave up 5 bases and J gave up 1 base, with 17 bases separating them. Germline CDR1 and CDR2: SGHAT and FQNNGV. This chain's CDR3 is CASSGRPAHLQETQYF. CDR3 in DNA: TGTGCCAGCAGCGGGCGCCCAGCCCACCTCCAAGAGACCCAGTACTTC.